Below are 25 T cell receptor beta chains sequenced from a single sample in a study of blood T cell repertoires in COVID-19. Profiled with immunoSEQ multiplex PCR; TCRdb holds only in-frame clones, not every one. Among about 360,000 clones listed, 80% to 90% were seen once. Source material: PBMCs or T cells enriched from blood (not recorded which). The source of these receptors is a man aged 25 to 40 who had recovered from COVID-19.

The CDR3 loop reads CASMVNRELGNEQFF. As DNA, the CDR3 is TGTGCCAGTATGGTGAATCGGGAACTAGGGAATGAGCAGTTCTTC. The V call is TRBV19, the J call TRBJ2-1; possible D gene TRBD2, 5 bases. V lost 7 bases and J lost 7, with 20 bases in between. CDR3 length: 15 residues. Germline V gene lookup returns CDR1 LNHDA and CDR2 SQIVND (reference sequence).

The gene calls are TRBV25-1 and TRBJ1-2; D unclear. V was trimmed by 0 bases and J by 4 bases, leaving 12 bases between them. Germline V gives CDR1 MGHDK, CDR2 SYGVNS. The CDR3 covers 15 residues. CDR3 protein: CASSEYPSNSYGYTF. The CDR3 DNA follows: TGTGCCAGCAGTGAATACCCCTCAAACTCCTATGGCTACACCTTC.

V is TRBV7-2 and J is TRBJ1-5, with 9 bases that match TRBD1. This CDR3 comprises 16 residues. Germline V gives CDR1 SGHTA, CDR2 FQGNSA. V was pared by 5 bases and J by 2 bases, with 7 bases of the junction left unmatched. As DNA, the CDR3 is TGTGCCAGCAGCCAAACAGGGGGCCGGGGCAATCAGCCCCAGCATTTT. It encodes CASSQTGGRGNQPQHF.

V gene TRBV7-9 combines with J gene TRBJ1-2; D gene unclear. Germline loops: CDR1 SEHNR, CDR2 FQNEAQ (reference sequence). V was clipped by 5 bases and J by 2 bases, with 9 bases between them. This CDR3 comprises 13 residues. This CDR3 is CASSGGANYGYTF. CDR3 coding DNA: TGTGCCAGCAGCGGAGGCGCGAACTATGGCTACACCTTC.

The gene calls are TRBV19 and TRBJ1-4; D unclear. Trimming took off 5 bases at V and 7 bases at J, with 17 bases between the two ends. CDR3 size: 15 residues. CDR1 and CDR2 (germline): LNHDA, SQIVND (reference sequence). CDR3 nucleotide sequence: TGTGCCAGTAGTTCCGGGGATGGAAGCGGTGAAAAACTGTTTTTT. It translates to CASSSGDGSGEKLFF.

The chain links TRBV7-3 to TRBJ2-5; D perhaps matches TRBD2 (6 bases). V lost 5 bases and J lost 1, with 17 bases in between. Per the germline V gene, CDR1 is SGHTA and CDR2 is FQGTGA. This CDR3 region has 16 residues. CDR3 sequence: CASSMQPGGSQETQYF. In nucleotides, the CDR3 is TGTGCCAGCAGCATGCAGCCAGGAGGGTCCCAAGAGACCCAGTACTTC.

The V gene is TRBV18, the J gene TRBJ2-3, with TRBD2 matching over 13 bases. The trim removed 3 bases at V and 5 bases at J, leaving 8 bases unmatched. This CDR3 is 17 amino acids long. Germline V gives CDR1 KGHSH, CDR2 LQKENI. The CDR3 nucleotides are TGTGCCAGCTCACCTACCTCGACTAGCGGGGGGAGAGATACGCAGTATTTT. Its translation is CASSPTSTSGGRDTQYF.

The chain carries TRBV6-1 and TRBJ2-3; perhaps TRBD2 as D (6 bases). The germline V gene encodes CDR1 MNHNS and CDR2 SASEGT. CDR3 length: 15 amino acids. V lost 1 base and J 4 bases, leaving 12 bases between the germline ends. CDR3 bases: TGTGCCAGCAGTGAAGAGGGACTCCACTCAGATACGCAGTATTTT. Translated, it gives CASSEEGLHSDTQYF.

The gene calls are TRBV18 and TRBJ1-5; D remains ambiguous. The V gene's germline CDR1 is KGHSH and CDR2 LQKENI. Trimming took 2 bases from V and 10 from J, leaving 15 bases between them. This CDR3 has 14 residues. CDR3 in DNA: TGTGCCAGCTCACCAACGGGTCTCTCAAACCCCCAGCATTTT. This gives the protein CASSPTGLSNPQHF.

The rearrangement uses TRBV6-5 and TRBJ1-1; weak D call: TRBD1 (6 bases). The CDR3 consists of 13 residues. The V end was cut by 7 bases, the J end by 4 bases, with 13 bases between. From germline, CDR1 is MNHEY and CDR2 SVGAGI. CDR3 in amino acids: CASTRGVGTEAFF. The DNA for the CDR3 is TGTGCCAGCACCAGGGGCGTCGGCACTGAAGCTTTCTTT.

The CDR3: CASSREGRVEQFF. CDR3 bases: TGTGCCTCCTCCCGGGAGGGGCGGGTTGAGCAGTTCTTC. V is TRBV19 and J is TRBJ2-1; TRBD2 matches 8 bases. The germline gives CDR1 LNHDA, CDR2 SQIVND (reference sequence). The CDR3 runs 13 residues. Trimming removed 11 bases from V and 9 bases from J; junction bases left unmatched: 12.

This clone has more than one count but fewer than ten. The gene calls are TRBV9 and TRBJ1-2; 9 nucleotides line up with TRBD1. The CDR3 extends over 17 amino acids. CDR1 SGDLS and CDR2 YYNGEE come from the germline V gene. With 0 bases clipped from V and 3 bases from J, the junction kept 9 bases outside the gene matches. In DNA form, the CDR3 reads TGTGCCAGCAGCGTAGGCGGGACAGGGCCCCTAGACTATGGCTACACCTTC. Translated, it gives CASSVGGTGPLDYGYTF.

The chain links TRBV7-8 to TRBJ2-7; 9 nucleotides match TRBD1. Looked up from germline, CDR1 is SGHVS and CDR2 is FQNEAQ. CDR3 length: 16 residues. Unmatched junction bases numbered 15, after V lost 5 bases and J lost 7 bases. The CDR3 sequence: CASSISDRGQLLEQYF. The CDR3 region has the DNA TGTGCCAGCAGCATCTCGGACAGGGGCCAACTGCTGGAGCAGTACTTC. Full variable domain (outside the CDR3, taken from reference TRBV7-8 and TRBJ2-7): GAGVSQSPRYKVAKRGQDVALRCDPISGHVSLFWYQQALGQGPEFLTYFQNEAQLDKSGLPSDRFFAERPEGSVSTLKIQRTQQEDSAVYLCASSISDRGQLLEQYFGPGTRLTVT.

This clone was picked up one time. The chain joins TRBV2 to TRBJ2-1, with D perhaps matching TRBD1 (6 bases). This CDR3 has 15 amino acids. Between the trimmed V and J ends, which lost 3 bases and 2 bases, there was a span of 11 bases. Germline lookup yields CDR1 SNHLY and CDR2 FYNNEI. DNA of the CDR3: TGTGCCAGCAGTGATGTTCACAGGGCCTACAATGAGCAGTTCTTC. It codes for CASSDVHRAYNEQFF.

The V gene is TRBV5-6, the J gene TRBJ1-6; TRBD1 aligns across 12 bases. The CDR3 length is 17 residues. Germline V gene lookup returns CDR1 SGHDT and CDR2 YYEEEE. V trimming: 3 bases; J trimming: 4 bases; junction bases outside the gene matches: 5. DNA of the CDR3: TGTGCCAGCAGCTCTAGGGACAGGGGGCTGTATAATTCACCCCTCCACTTT. Protein: CASSSRDRGLYNSPLHF.

The rearrangement uses TRBV4-1 and TRBJ1-4; no clear D gene. Trimming stripped 1 base from V and 0 bases from J, with 6 bases between. Germline V gene data show CDR1 as MGHRA and CDR2 as YSYEKL. The CDR3 loop spans 15 amino acids. CDR3 sequence (DNA): TGCGCCAGCAGCCAAGTGGCCGCAACTAATGAAAAACTGTTTTTT. Its protein product is CASSQVAATNEKLFF.

The chain combines TRBV2 with TRBJ1-6; D is unclear. There are 13 residues in the CDR3. CDR1 SNHLY and CDR2 FYNNEI come from the germline V gene. V was shortened by 0 bases and J by 9 bases, with 6 bases between the two germline ends. CDR3 bases: TGTGCCAGCAGTGAAGCTAGGAGTTCACCCCTCCACTTT. Amino acid sequence: CASSEARSSPLHF.

The chain recombines TRBV19 with TRBJ1-2, with 8 nucleotides matching TRBD1. J lost 7 bases, V lost 6 bases, and 13 bases had no gene match. The CDR3 contains 15 residues. From germline, CDR1 is LNHDA and CDR2 SQIVND (reference sequence). CDR3 nucleotide sequence: TGTGCCAGTAGCGACGTGAGGACAGGGCGGCCTGGCTACACCTTC. Translating gives CASSDVRTGRPGYTF.

The chain has TRBV9 and TRBJ2-6; 9 bases align to TRBD1. Germline loops: CDR1 SGDLS, CDR2 YYNGEE. The V and J ends lost 3 bases and 0 bases, in that order; junction bases with no gene match: 10. This CDR3 spans 19 amino acids. CDR3: CASSARTGASSSGANVLTF. The CDR3 bases are TGTGCCAGCAGCGCCAGGACAGGGGCGAGCTCCTCTGGGGCCAACGTCCTGACTTTC.

V and J are TRBV19 and TRBJ1-2; D is uncertain. Germline V gene data show CDR1 as LNHDA and CDR2 as SQIVND (reference sequence). The CDR3 spans 15 residues. Between the trimmed V and J ends, which lost 6 bases and 2 bases, there was a span of 16 bases. The CDR3 is CASSDPQARNYGYTF. In DNA, the CDR3 is TGTGCCAGTAGCGACCCGCAGGCAAGGAACTATGGCTACACCTTC.

J is TRBJ2-1 and V is TRBV7-9, with D uncertain. Trimming cost V 2 bases and J 7 bases, with 6 bases left between them. The CDR3 has 12 residues. CDR1 and CDR2 (germline): SEHNR, FQNEAQ (reference sequence). The CDR3 coding sequence is TGTGCCAGCAGCTTAAAAGCGAATGAGCAGTTCTTC. This sequence encodes CASSLKANEQFF. The whole variable domain, remainder taken from reference TRBV7-9 and TRBJ2-1, is DTGVSQNPRHKITKRGQNVTFRCDPISEHNRLYWYRQTLGQGPEFLTYFQNEAQLEKSRLLSDRFSAERPKGSFSTLEIQRTEQGDSAMYLCASSLKANEQFFGPGTRLTVL.

The chain uses TRBV28 and TRBJ2-7, with 7 bases lining up with TRBD1. This CDR3 spans 14 amino acids. V lost 4 bases to trimming and J lost 1 base; unmatched junction nucleotides: 4. Germline V gene data show CDR1 as MDHEN and CDR2 as SYDVKM. The CDR3 DNA reads as TGTGCCAGCAGTTCCCCGGGACAGTCCTACGAGCAGTACTTC. Translation: CASSSPGQSYEQYF.

The chain employs TRBV6-5 and TRBJ2-1; 7 bases are a match to TRBD2. Germline V lookup: CDR1 MNHEY, CDR2 SVGAGI. With V trimmed by 8 bases and J by 9 bases, 4 bases remained unmatched. The CDR3 is 11 residues long. This CDR3 is CASSAGVEQFF. The CDR3 DNA reads TGTGCCAGCTCGGCGGGGGTTGAGCAGTTCTTC.

The chain is built from TRBV7-8 and TRBJ1-1; 8 bases map to TRBD1. The CDR3 sequence is 14 residues long. Germline V gene sequence: CDR1 SGHVS, CDR2 FQNEAQ. V lost 5 bases and J lost 1; bases outside the gene matches: 3. The CDR3 DNA reads TGTGCCAGCAGCAAGGGGACAGGGAACACTGAAGCTTTCTTT. It specifies CASSKGTGNTEAFF.

This clone was observed once. V gene TRBV2 combines with J gene TRBJ1-5, with 9 bases fitting TRBD1. Germline CDR1 reads SNHLY; CDR2 reads FYNNEI. Germline trimming cut 9 bases from V and 6 bases from J; bases unmatched to any gene: 9. The CDR3 is 14 amino acids. The CDR3 coding sequence is TGTGCCAGTGGCGGACAGGGGAAGGGTCAGCCCCAGCATTTT. This encodes CASGGQGKGQPQHF.